What follows are 20 T cell receptor beta chains derived from one specimen sequenced in a study of long-term antiretroviral therapy in people with HIV. Sequencing used immunoSEQ v3.0 at survey level. The assay was immunoSEQ multiplex PCR, and TCRdb's table has in-frame clones only and misses some. The profile shows around 6,500 clones, approximately 83% of them singletons. The input for sequencing was unsorted PBMCs, taken 3.7 years after starting antiretroviral therapy. These receptors originate from a woman in her 50s with HIV.

The V gene is TRBV28, the J gene TRBJ1-2, with D possibly matching TRBD1 (5 bases). Germline V CDR1 and CDR2: MDHEN, SYDVKM. V lost 5 bases and J lost 0, with 16 bases in between. This CDR3 has 16 residues. CDR3 protein: CASSLRGLLPNYGYTF. CDR3 sequence (DNA): TGTGCCAGCAGTCTACGGGGCCTCCTTCCTAACTATGGCTACACCTTC.

The gene calls are TRBV20-1 and TRBJ2-1; D assignment may be TRBD1 or TRBD2 (6 bases each). CDR3 length equals 11 residues. Deletions cut 6 bases from V and 12 bases from J, with 15 bases between. The germline V gene has CDR1 DFQATT and CDR2 SNEGSKA (reference sequence). The CDR3, as DNA: TGCAGTGCCCCTTGGGGGGCCAGGCAGTTCTTC. Amino acids: CSAPWGARQFF.

The J gene is TRBJ2-1, the V gene TRBV29-1; 8 positions match TRBD2. Germline V gene data show CDR1 as SQVTM and CDR2 as ANQGSEA. The CDR3 has 14 residues. The ends lost 3 bases at V and 3 bases at J; junction bases unmatched: 4. CDR3 loop: CSVDLSGNYNEQFF. The CDR3 region has the DNA TGCAGCGTTGACCTTAGCGGGAACTACAATGAGCAGTTCTTC.

The rearrangement joins TRBV7-9 to TRBJ2-5; 8 bases align to TRBD2. V dropped 5 bases and J dropped 2; count of bases not matched to a gene: 7. Germline V CDR1 and CDR2: SEHNR, FQNEAQ (reference sequence). The CDR3 is 15 residues long. CDR3 protein: CASSRDSGTQETQYF. DNA for the CDR3: TGTGCCAGCAGCCGCGATAGCGGGACGCAAGAGACCCAGTACTTC.

The sample holds one count of this clone. The J gene is TRBJ2-1, the V gene TRBV11-3; 10 bases fit TRBD2. The V gene's germline CDR1 is SGHNT and CDR2 YENEEA. This CDR3 region has 16 residues. Germline trimming cut 5 bases from V and 6 bases from J; bases unmatched to any gene: 10. This chain's CDR3 is CASSPQGAGGFNEQFF. The CDR3 DNA is TGTGCCAGCAGCCCCCAAGGAGCGGGGGGGTTCAATGAGCAGTTCTTC.

This clone is medium-sized within its sample. J is TRBJ1-5 and V is TRBV5-6, with TRBD1 identical over 9 bases. Germline values: CDR1 SGHDT, CDR2 YYEEEE. V trimming: 1 base; J trimming: 14 bases; junction bases outside the gene matches: 13. The CDR3 is 15 amino acids. CDR3 loop: CASSLHSHRDRVEHF. CDR3 coding DNA: TGTGCCAGCAGCTTGCACTCTCACCGGGACAGGGTCGAGCATTTT.

The CDR3 nucleotides read TGTGCCAGCAGCTTAGACAGACCTAATGAAAAACTGTTTTTT. Translated, it gives CASSLDRPNEKLFF. J is TRBJ1-4 and V is TRBV7-9; D is undetermined. The V and J ends lost 1 base and 3 bases respectively, with 6 bases between them. Germline V gene sequence: CDR1 SEHNR, CDR2 FQNEAQ (reference sequence). This CDR3 contains 14 residues.

The gene calls are TRBV2 and TRBJ2-7; 7 bases align to TRBD1. CDR3 length equals 15 residues. The V segment lost 5 bases and the J segment 1 base; nucleotides outside the gene matches: 8. Germline CDR1 is SNHLY and CDR2 is FYNNEI. In DNA form, the CDR3 reads TGTGCCAGCAGTTTCGACAGGGCTCTTTCCTACGAGCAGTACTTC. Translating it yields CASSFDRALSYEQYF.

The chain combines TRBV7-9 with TRBJ1-1, with TRBD1 as a possible D gene (5 bases). Germline-derived CDR1 and CDR2 are SEHNR and FQNEAQ (reference sequence). The V gene lost 5 bases and the J gene lost 1 base, with 14 bases spanning the gap. CDR3 length: 15 residues. The CDR3 DNA reads as TGTGCCAGCAGCCCCCCAAATACAGGGAACACTGAAGCTTTCTTT. Amino acids: CASSPPNTGNTEAFF.

Details on this clone: At the DNA level, this CDR3 is encoded by other sequences in the same sample as well. CDR3 sequence: CASSPGGTEAFF. As DNA, the CDR3 is TGTGCCAGCAGCCCGGGGGGGACTGAAGCTTTCTTT. The gene calls are TRBV7-9 and TRBJ1-1; D possibly corresponds to TRBD1 (5 bases). The V gene's germline CDR1 is SEHNR and CDR2 FQNEAQ (reference sequence). V dropped 5 bases and J dropped 5 bases, with 9 bases sitting between them. CDR3 length: 12 residues.

The CDR3 nucleotides read TGTGCCAGCAGTGAAGCGGGGACGAATGAAAAACTGTTTTTT. Translating gives CASSEAGTNEKLFF. The genes are TRBV6-1 and TRBJ1-4; possible D gene TRBD1, 5 bases. Per the germline V gene, CDR1 is MNHNS and CDR2 is SASEGT. The CDR3 has 14 residues. Trimming removed 0 bases from V and 5 bases from J, with 7 bases in between.

The chain joins TRBV2 to TRBJ2-1; a possible D gene is TRBD2 (6 bases). The CDR3 is 13 amino acids. Germline V lookup: CDR1 SNHLY, CDR2 FYNNEI. V lost 5 bases and J lost 6, with 11 bases in between. Written as DNA, the CDR3 is TGTGCCAGCAGTACGGGACTTGGCAATGAGCAGTTCTTC. Translated, it gives CASSTGLGNEQFF.

The gene calls are TRBV29-1 and TRBJ1-1; D is unresolved. CDR1 and CDR2 from the germline V gene are SQVTM and ANQGSEA. Trimming stripped 3 bases from V and 11 bases from J, with 13 bases between. This CDR3 has 11 amino acids. The CDR3 DNA sequence: TGCAGCGTTGATCTCCGGGGTGCGGCTTTCTTT. Translated, it gives CSVDLRGAAFF.

CDR3 amino acids: CASSEDLALEQFF. The CDR3, as DNA: TGTGCCAGCAGTGAAGATCTTGCTCTAGAGCAGTTCTTC. J is TRBJ2-1 and V is TRBV2; D remains ambiguous. CDR1 is SNHLY and CDR2 is FYNNEI in the germline V gene. The CDR3 is made up of 13 amino acids. Trimming pared 1 base from V and 10 bases from J, leaving 11 bases between.

The count of this clone is one. This rearrangement joins TRBV28 to TRBJ1-4; TRBD1 agrees at 8 bases. V was clipped by 5 bases and J by 5 bases; unmatched bases: 16. From germline, CDR1 is MDHEN and CDR2 SYDVKM. The length of the CDR3 is 18 residues. CDR3 sequence (DNA): TGTGCCAGCAGTCTCCCCGGACAGGGTTTGGGGAGAAATGAAAAACTGTTTTTT. Translated, it gives CASSLPGQGLGRNEKLFF.

The chain employs TRBV29-1 and TRBJ2-6, with 9 bases that match TRBD1. CDR1 and CDR2 (germline): SQVTM, ANQGSEA. This CDR3 has 15 amino acids. The V and J ends lost 4 bases and 3 bases, in that order; junction bases with no gene match: 4. Here the CDR3 reads CSVGGTGLGANVLTF. The CDR3 region has the DNA TGCAGCGTTGGGGGGACAGGGCTTGGGGCCAACGTCCTGACTTTC.

The chain recombines TRBV4-3 with TRBJ2-2; D might be TRBD1 or TRBD2, each matching 5 bases. Trimming took off 8 bases at V and 5 bases at J, with 12 bases between the two ends. CDR1 and CDR2 (germline): LGHNA, YSLEER. The CDR3 loop spans 13 amino acids. CDR3 loop: CASPREGTGELFF. CDR3 bases: TGCGCCAGCCCTAGAGAGGGGACCGGGGAGCTGTTTTTT.

In its sample, this clone was seen a few times. CDR3 nucleotide sequence: TGTGCCAGCAGTAACGAGGACAGCAACACTGAAGCTTTCTTT. Translating it yields CASSNEDSNTEAFF. The chain recombines TRBV6-5 with TRBJ1-1, with TRBD1 as a possible D gene (6 bases). This CDR3 is built from 14 residues. CDR1 and CDR2 (germline): MNHEY, SVGAGI. Trimming took 5 bases from V and 2 from J, leaving 12 bases between them.

The rearrangement links TRBV23-1 to TRBJ2-7; possible D gene TRBD1, 5 bases. TRBV23-1 belongs to the ORF category, with a function that is uncertain. This CDR3 spans 18 amino acids. The V end was cut by 2 bases, the J end by 4 bases, with 24 bases between. CDR3 protein: CASSQNSISQGNWYEQYF. The DNA of the CDR3 is TGCGCCAGCAGTCAAAACTCTATATCTCAGGGTAACTGGTACGAGCAGTACTTC.

This chain joins TRBV7-9 and TRBJ2-4; no firm D call. The V end lost 1 base, the J end lost 4 bases, and 11 bases lay between the germline ends. Germline CDR1 reads SEHNR; CDR2 reads FQNEAQ (reference sequence). The CDR3 totals 15 residues. CDR3 protein: CASSLGDGVKNIQYF. In nucleotides, the CDR3 is TGTGCCAGCAGCTTAGGTGATGGAGTGAAAAACATTCAGTACTTC.